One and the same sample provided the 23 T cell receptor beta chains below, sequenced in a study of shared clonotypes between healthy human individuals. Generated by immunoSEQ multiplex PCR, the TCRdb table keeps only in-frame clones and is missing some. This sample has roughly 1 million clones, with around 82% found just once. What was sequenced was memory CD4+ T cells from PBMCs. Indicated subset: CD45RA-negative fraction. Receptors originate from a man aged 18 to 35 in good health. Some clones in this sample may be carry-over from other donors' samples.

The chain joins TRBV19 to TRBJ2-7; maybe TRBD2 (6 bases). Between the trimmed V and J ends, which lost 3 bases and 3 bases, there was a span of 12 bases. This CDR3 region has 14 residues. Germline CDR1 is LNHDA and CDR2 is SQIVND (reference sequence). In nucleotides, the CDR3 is TGTGCCAGTAGTATGGAGGGGCGTCGCTACGAGCAGTACTTC. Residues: CASSMEGRRYEQYF.

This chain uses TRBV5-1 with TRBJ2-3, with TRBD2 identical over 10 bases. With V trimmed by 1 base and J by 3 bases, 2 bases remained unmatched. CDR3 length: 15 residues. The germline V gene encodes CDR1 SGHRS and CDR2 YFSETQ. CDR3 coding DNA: TGCGCCAGCAGCTTGCAGACTAGCGGGACAGATACGCAGTATTTT. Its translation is CASSLQTSGTDTQYF.

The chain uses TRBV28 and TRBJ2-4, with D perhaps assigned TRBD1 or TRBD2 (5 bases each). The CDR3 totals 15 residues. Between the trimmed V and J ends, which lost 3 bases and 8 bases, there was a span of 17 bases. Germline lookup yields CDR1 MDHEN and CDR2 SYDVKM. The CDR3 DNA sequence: TGTGCCAGCAGTTTGGGACGGATAGTAGGGGACATTCAGTACTTC. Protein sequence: CASSLGRIVGDIQYF.

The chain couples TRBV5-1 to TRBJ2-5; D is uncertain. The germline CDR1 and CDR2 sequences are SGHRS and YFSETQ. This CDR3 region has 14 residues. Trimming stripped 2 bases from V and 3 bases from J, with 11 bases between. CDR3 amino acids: CASSLSPIEETQYF. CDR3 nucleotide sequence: TGCGCCAGCAGCTTAAGCCCCATCGAAGAGACCCAGTACTTC. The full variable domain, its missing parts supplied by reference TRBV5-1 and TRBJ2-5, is KAGVTQTPRYLIKTRGQQVTLSCSPISGHRSVSWYQQTPGQGLQFLFEYFSETQRNKGNFPGRFSGRQFSNSRSEMNVSTLELGDSALYLCASSLSPIEETQYFGPGTRLLVL.

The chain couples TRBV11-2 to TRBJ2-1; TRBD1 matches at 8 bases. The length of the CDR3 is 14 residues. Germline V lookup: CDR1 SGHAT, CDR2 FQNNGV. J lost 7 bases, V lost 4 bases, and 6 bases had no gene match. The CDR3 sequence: CASSSLDRGNEQFF. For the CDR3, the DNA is TGTGCCAGCAGCTCACTTGACAGGGGAAATGAGCAGTTCTTC.

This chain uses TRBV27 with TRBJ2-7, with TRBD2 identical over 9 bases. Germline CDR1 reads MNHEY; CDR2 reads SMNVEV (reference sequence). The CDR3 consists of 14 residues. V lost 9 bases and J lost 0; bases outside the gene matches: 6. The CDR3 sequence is CASHSGSASYEQYF. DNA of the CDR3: TGTGCCAGTCATAGCGGGAGCGCCTCCTACGAGCAGTACTTC.

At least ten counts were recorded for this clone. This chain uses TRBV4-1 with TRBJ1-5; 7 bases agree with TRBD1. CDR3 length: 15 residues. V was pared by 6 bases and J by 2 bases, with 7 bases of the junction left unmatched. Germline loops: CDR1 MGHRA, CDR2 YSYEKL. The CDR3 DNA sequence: TGCGCCAGCAGGCAGGGGGGTACCGGCAATCAGCCCCAGCATTTT. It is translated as CASRQGGTGNQPQHF.

The CDR3 DNA is TGTGCCAGCTCACCGGTAGAGGGCGGAAACACCATATATTTT. It is translated as CASSPVEGGNTIYF. V gene TRBV18 combines with J gene TRBJ1-3, with D unclear. Looked up from germline, CDR1 is KGHSH and CDR2 is LQKENI. This CDR3 has 14 residues. The V end lost 3 bases, the J end lost 4 bases, and 10 bases lay between the germline ends.

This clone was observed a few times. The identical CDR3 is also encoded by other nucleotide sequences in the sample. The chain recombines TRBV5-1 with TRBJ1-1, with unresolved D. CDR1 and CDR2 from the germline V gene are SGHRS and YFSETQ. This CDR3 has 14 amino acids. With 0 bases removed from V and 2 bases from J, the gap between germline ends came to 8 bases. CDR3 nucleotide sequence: TGCGCCAGCAGCTTGGGTGAAGGAAACACTGAAGCTTTCTTT. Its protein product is CASSLGEGNTEAFF.

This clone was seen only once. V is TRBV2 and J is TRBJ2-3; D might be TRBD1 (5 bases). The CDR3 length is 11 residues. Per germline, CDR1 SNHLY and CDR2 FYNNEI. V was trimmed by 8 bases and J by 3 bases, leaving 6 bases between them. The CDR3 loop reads CASAGTDTQYF. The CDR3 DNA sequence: TGTGCCAGCGCAGGGACAGATACGCAGTATTTT. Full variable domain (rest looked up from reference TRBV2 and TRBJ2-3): EPEVTQTPSHQVTQMGQEVILRCVPISNHLYFYWYRQILGQKVEFLVSFYNNEISEKSEIFDDQFSVERPDGSNFTLKIRSTKLEDSAMYFCASAGTDTQYFGPGTRLTVL.

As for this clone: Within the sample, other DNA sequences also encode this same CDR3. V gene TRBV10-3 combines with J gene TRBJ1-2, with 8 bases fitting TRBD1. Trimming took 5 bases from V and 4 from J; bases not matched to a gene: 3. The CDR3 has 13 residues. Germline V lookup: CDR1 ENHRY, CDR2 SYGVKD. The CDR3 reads CAISLQGGYGYTF. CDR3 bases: TGTGCCATCAGTCTACAGGGGGGCTATGGCTACACCTTC.

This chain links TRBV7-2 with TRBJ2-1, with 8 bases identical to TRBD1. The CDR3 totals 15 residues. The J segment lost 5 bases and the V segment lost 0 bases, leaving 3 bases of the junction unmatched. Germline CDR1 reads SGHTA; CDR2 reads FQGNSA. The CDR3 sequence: CASSLAWTGNNEQFF. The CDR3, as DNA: TGTGCCAGCAGCTTAGCATGGACAGGGAACAATGAGCAGTTCTTC.

As DNA, the CDR3 is TGTGCCAGCAGCATTGGTCGGACAGATGAAGCTTTCTTT. This gives the protein CASSIGRTDEAFF. The gene calls are TRBV4-2 and TRBJ1-1; perhaps TRBD1 as D (6 bases). The CDR3 sequence is 13 residues long. The V gene lost 5 bases and the J gene lost 7 bases, with 14 bases spanning the gap. CDR1 is LGHNA and CDR2 is YNFKEQ in the germline V gene.

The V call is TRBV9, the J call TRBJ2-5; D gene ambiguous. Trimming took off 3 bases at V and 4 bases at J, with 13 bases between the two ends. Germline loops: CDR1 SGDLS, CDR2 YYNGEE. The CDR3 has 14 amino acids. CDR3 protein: CASSGSPGGETQYF. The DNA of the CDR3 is TGTGCCAGCAGCGGTTCTCCGGGTGGAGAGACCCAGTACTTC.

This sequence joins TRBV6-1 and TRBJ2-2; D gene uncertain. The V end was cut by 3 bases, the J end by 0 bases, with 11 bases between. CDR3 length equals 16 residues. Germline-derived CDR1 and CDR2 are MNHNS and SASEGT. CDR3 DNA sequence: TGTGCCAGCAGTGATCTTCGAGTCACGAACACCGGGGAGCTGTTTTTT. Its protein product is CASSDLRVTNTGELFF.

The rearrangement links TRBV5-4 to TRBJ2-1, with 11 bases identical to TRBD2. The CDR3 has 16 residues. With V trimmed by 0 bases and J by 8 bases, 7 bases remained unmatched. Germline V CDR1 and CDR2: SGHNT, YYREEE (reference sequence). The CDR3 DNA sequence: TGTGCCAGCAGCTTGGGACTAGCGGGAACCGGGCATGAGCAGTTCTTC. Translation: CASSLGLAGTGHEQFF.

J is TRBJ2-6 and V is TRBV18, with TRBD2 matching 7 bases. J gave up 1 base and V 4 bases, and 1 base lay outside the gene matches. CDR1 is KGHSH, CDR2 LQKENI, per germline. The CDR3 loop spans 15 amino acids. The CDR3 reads CASSREGSGANVLTF. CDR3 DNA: TGTGCCAGCTCACGGGAGGGATCTGGGGCCAACGTCCTGACTTTC.

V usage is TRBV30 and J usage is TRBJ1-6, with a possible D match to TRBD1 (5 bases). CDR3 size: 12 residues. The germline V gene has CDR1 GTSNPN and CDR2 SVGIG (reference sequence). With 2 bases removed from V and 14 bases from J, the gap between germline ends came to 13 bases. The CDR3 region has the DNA TGTGCCTGGAGTCAGAATGGGGGAACCCTCCACTTT. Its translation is CAWSQNGGTLHF.

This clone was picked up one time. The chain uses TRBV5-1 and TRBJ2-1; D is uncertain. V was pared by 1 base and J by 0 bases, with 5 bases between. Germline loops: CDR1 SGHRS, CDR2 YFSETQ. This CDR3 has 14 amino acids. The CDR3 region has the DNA TGCGCCAGCAGCTTGCCGGCCTCCTACAATGAGCAGTTCTTC. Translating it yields CASSLPASYNEQFF.

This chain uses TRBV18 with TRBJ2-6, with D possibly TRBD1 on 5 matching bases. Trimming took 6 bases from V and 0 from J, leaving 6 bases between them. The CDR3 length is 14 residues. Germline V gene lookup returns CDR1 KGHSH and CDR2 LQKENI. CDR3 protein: CASSDTSGANVLTF. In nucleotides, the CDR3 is TGTGCCAGCTCGGACACCTCTGGGGCCAACGTCCTGACTTTC.

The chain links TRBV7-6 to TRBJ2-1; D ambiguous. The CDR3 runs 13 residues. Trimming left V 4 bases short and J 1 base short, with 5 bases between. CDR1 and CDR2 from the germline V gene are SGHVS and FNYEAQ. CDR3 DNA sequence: TGTGCCAGCAGCTCCCCGTCCTACAATGAGCAGTTCTTC. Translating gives CASSSPSYNEQFF.

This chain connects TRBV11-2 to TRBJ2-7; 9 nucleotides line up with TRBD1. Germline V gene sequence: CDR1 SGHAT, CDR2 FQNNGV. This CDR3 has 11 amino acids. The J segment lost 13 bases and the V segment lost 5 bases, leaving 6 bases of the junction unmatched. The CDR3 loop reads CASSRQGEAYF. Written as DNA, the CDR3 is TGTGCCAGCAGCCGACAGGGGGAGGCCTACTTC.

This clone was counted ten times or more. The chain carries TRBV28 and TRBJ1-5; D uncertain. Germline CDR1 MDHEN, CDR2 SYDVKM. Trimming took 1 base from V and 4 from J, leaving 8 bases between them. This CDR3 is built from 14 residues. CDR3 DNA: TGTGCCAGCAGTTTATTGTCGGCTAATCAGCCCCAGCATTTT. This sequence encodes CASSLLSANQPQHF.